The text below deals with one T cell receptor beta chain. This clonotype was observed many times. What this receptor recognizes is not known. It has no much larger one-base neighbor in the sample; base qualities were not kept. The data belong to a study of Graves' ophthalmopathy and Graves' hyperthyroidism (dated by TCRdb to the late 2010s). Concerning the study at large: Peripheral blood was collected before any treatment was given, at the time of initial diagnosis. TCR beta repertoire signatures were used to distinguish Graves' ophthalmopathy from Graves' hyperthyroidism and to predict progression to ophthalmopathy. For independent validation, a separate cohort was made up of some 19 hyperthyroidism patients plus 17 patients who later progressed from hyperthyroidism to ophthalmopathy. In total, 135 blood samples were TCR-sequenced: roughly 45 ophthalmopathy, some 75 hyperthyroidism and about 17 hyperthyroidism-to-ophthalmopathy patients. A discovery set of 95 to 100 patients (around 40 ophthalmopathy, fewer than 60 stable hyperthyroidism) was enrolled to explore V-J signatures distinguishing ophthalmopathy from hyperthyroidism. In more than five hyperthyroidism patients, T-cell repertoires of thyroid tissue and blood were compared. Following sample collection, hyperthyroidism patients were given methimazole at a starting dose of 30 mg daily, and ophthalmopathy patients were given high-dose intravenous methylprednisolone. For training and testing, the 100 or so patients in the discovery cohort were randomly divided in a 7:3 ratio. General findings and caveats noted by the study authors: In validation, the model predicted ophthalmopathy progression with 70.59% sensitivity and 72% to 80% specificity; roughly eleven predicted patients were CT-confirmed with GO in a median of around 6 months. Most expanded thyroid clonotypes with frequency above 0.001 were also detected in blood, suggesting blood repertoires may reflect the thyroid immune response. No statistical method was used to set the sample size in advance, and the investigators knew which group each participant was assigned to. Ophthalmopathy was separated from stable hyperthyroidism by the 13-signature model with around 89% sensitivity and less than 82% specificity in cross-validation and with 80%/75% in the test set.

A patient counted as having stable hyperthyroidism if there was no progression to ophthalmopathy within 18 months of follow-up. Patients with hyperthyroidism were aged 18 to 65 years, had been newly diagnosed, and had a disease duration of less than 2 months. Patients with other autoimmune diseases, uncontrolled infections, pregnancy or lactation were excluded from the study. Diagnosis was based on clinical symptoms, serum thyroxine, TRAb, thyroid ultrasound and orbital computed tomography. Using Ficoll-Paque density gradient centrifugation, PBMCs were isolated from less than 11 ml of fresh peripheral blood. Total RNA was extracted with Trizol reagent and quality-checked on an Agilent 2100 Bioanalyzer. For repertoire sequencing, the TCR beta CDR3 regions were amplified from RNA transcripts. The first round of RT-PCR was done with HTBI primers and the Qiagen OneStep RT-PCR kit, and was followed by a second round of multiplex PCR, then size selection and purification. The libraries underwent paired-end sequencing with 100 bp reads on an Illumina HiSeq2000. The paper's data handling went like this. SOAPnuke was used to process the reads, removing any read that contained adapters or uncalled bases, had a mean Phred below 15, or lacked an exact match to the constant primer or identifier. COPE v1.2.5 was used to merge high-quality paired reads. Unique nucleotide sequences were defined as clonotypes and aligned to IMGT TRB V, D and J references using MiTCR v1.1. Only V-J combinations with frequency above 0.0001 were analysed, covering around 99% of repertoires. For each V-J combination, a TCR clonal expansion and chaos score was defined as F50 clonal expansion divided by the chaos observed in the TCRdist matrix. Welch's t-statistics and random forest were used to reduce features to approximately 13 V-J combinations, which were fed into a naive Bayes classifier. Thyroid-blood repertoire similarity was quantified with the Morisita-Horn index. TCRdb ran its own pipeline on the public reads, namely fastp trimming at Q25 and MiXCR clone calling, and kept in-frame beta chains. Entries are consolidated by CDR3 protein sequence, retaining the most common genes and DNA. TCRdb's processing, not the authors' own work, is the source of the V and J calls. Recorded for this sample are 680,000 or so distinct CDR3 sequences; roughly 20% of them occurred a single time. The top ten constitute approximately 7% of the sample.

From a lookup of the germline V gene (reference sequence), CDR1 and CDR2 are SEHNR and FQNEAQ. At the junction V is shortened by 2 bases and J by 7 bases, with 12 bases in between. Counted from cysteine to phenylalanine, this CDR3 has 13 amino acids. CDR3 DNA is the only sequence kept; it has 39 bases, read in frame from the first base. The sequence links TRBV7-9 to TRBJ2-7, with no D gene named confidently. The source of this sequence is a woman aged 18 to 35 with stable Graves' hyperthyroidism. Some clones in this sample may be carry-over from other donors' samples. Donor details come from another sample of the same person, matched by shared clones. The specimen was peripheral blood. The CDR3 reads CASSLSTSLEQYF. The sequenced DNA: TGTGCCAGCAGCTTATCCACTTCCCTTGAGCAGTACTTC. Reference TRBV7-9 and TRBJ2-7 proteins supply the regions before and after the CDR3; the full variable domain is: DTGVSQNPRHKITKRGQNVTFRCDPISEHNRLYWYRQTLGQGPEFLTYFQNEAQLEKSRLLSDRFSAERPKGSFSTLEIQRTEQGDSAMYLCASSLSTSLEQYFGPGTRLTVT.